A selection of T cell receptor beta chains follows, all from one sample in a study of chemoradiotherapy in HPV16-positive cancers. Produced via immunoSEQ multiplex PCR; TCRdb's table is partial and in-frame only. Among 30,000 or so clones listed, roughly nine tenths were seen once. This specimen consisted of blood, obtained from a patient who underwent chemoradiotherapy. Source of these receptors: a human donor with HPV-associated anogenital cancer. The CDR3 runs from the conserved cysteine through the conserved F or W. The D gene is left open where the match is weak. Part of the rows lack a size; the others show once, few, many or a class for expanded clones.

CDR3	DNA	V	J	D	size
CASSLFWADTEAFF	TGTGCCAGCAGTTTATTCTGGGCTGACACTGAAGCTTTCTTT	TRBV28	TRBJ1-1	-	-
CASSQETSGGLTGELFF	TGCGCCAGCAGCCAAGAAACTAGCGGGGGACTCACCGGGGAGCTGTTTTTT	TRBV4-3	TRBJ2-2	TRBD2	-
CASSPRGALQETQYF	TGTGCCAGCAGCCCCAGGGGCGCCCTACAAGAGACCCAGTACTTC	TRBV9	TRBJ2-5	-	-
CASSGQGEDTEAFF	TGTGCCAGCAGCGGACAGGGGGAGGACACTGAAGCTTTCTTT	TRBV6-6	TRBJ1-1	TRBD1	-
CASSFAGKHGYTF	TGTGCCAGCAGCTTCGCGGGGAAACATGGCTACACCTTC	TRBV7-9	TRBJ1-2	-	-
CASSVDSGNSGNTIYF	TGTGCCAGCAGCGTAGATAGTGGCAACTCTGGAAACACCATATATTTT	TRBV9	TRBJ1-3	-	-
CAWSLGDLGNEQYF	TGTGCCTGGAGTCTCGGGGATTTAGGGAACGAGCAGTACTTC	TRBV30	TRBJ2-7	-	-
CASSPDLNYGYTF	TGTGCCAGCTCACCCGACCTAAACTATGGCTACACCTTC	TRBV18	TRBJ1-2	-	once
CASTSGGNEKLFF	TGCGCCAGCACAAGCGGAGGGAATGAAAAACTGTTTTTT	TRBV5-1	TRBJ1-4	-	-
CASSVGGWIYNEQFF	TGTGCCAGCAGCGTAGGGGGCTGGATCTACAATGAGCAGTTCTTC	TRBV9	TRBJ2-1	-	few
CASSDRGLSSGANVLTF	TGTGCCAGCAGTGACAGGGGGCTCTCCTCTGGGGCCAACGTCCTGACTTTC	TRBV6-1	TRBJ2-6	TRBD1	-
CASSLTGTGGKTEAFF	TGCGCCAGCAGCCTCACCGGGACAGGGGGAAAAACTGAAGCTTTCTTT	TRBV5-1	TRBJ1-1	TRBD1	once
CASSQDGQGADGYTF	TGCGCCAGCAGCCAAGATGGGCAGGGGGCGGATGGCTACACCTTC	TRBV4-3	TRBJ1-2	TRBD1	once
CASSPQGPSGNTIYF	TGTGCCAGCAGCCCCCAGGGACCTTCTGGAAACACCATATATTTT	TRBV27	TRBJ1-3	-	-
CASSSTLNTEAFF	TGTGCCAGCAGCTCCACCTTGAACACTGAAGCTTTCTTT	TRBV13	TRBJ1-1	-	-
CASSQDRLRQQTGELFF	TGCGCCAGCAGCCAAGATAGGCTGAGACAGCAAACCGGGGAGCTGTTTTTT	TRBV4-1	TRBJ2-2	-	-
CASSQDQTNEKLFF	TGCGCCAGCAGCCAAGATCAAACAAATGAAAAACTGTTTTTT	TRBV4-1	TRBJ1-4	-	-
CASSKQGYEQYF	TGTGCCAGCAGCAAACAGGGCTACGAGCAGTACTTC	TRBV6-5	TRBJ2-7	-	-
CASSPERGMGNIQYF	TGCGCCAGCAGCCCGGAAAGGGGGATGGGAAACATTCAGTACTTC	TRBV5-1	TRBJ2-4	-	-
CASSLALRTSGVGTQYF	TGTGCCAGCAGCTTAGCGCTTAGGACTAGCGGGGTAGGGACCCAGTACTTC	TRBV7-2	TRBJ2-5	TRBD2	-
CASSPPAGTNYGYTF	TGTGCCAGCTCACCACCGGCAGGAACTAACTATGGCTACACCTTC	TRBV18	TRBJ1-2	-	-
CASSQGATEAFF	TGTGCCAGCAGTCAGGGAGCAACTGAAGCTTTCTTT	TRBV6-9	TRBJ1-1	-	-
CASSLFGGLGDNEQFF	TGTGCCAGCAGCTTATTCGGGGGACTAGGGGACAATGAGCAGTTCTTC	TRBV7-2	TRBJ2-1	TRBD2	-